This is a list of T cell receptor beta chains from one sample in a study of OX40 agonist ivuxolimab in advanced cancers. TCRdb's table, derived via immunoSEQ multiplex PCR, lists solely in-frame clones and lacks some. In the table there are 90,000 to 100,000 clones, approximately 95% of which are singletons. The sample was CD4+ or CD8+ T cells sorted from blood, taken in a trial of the OX40 agonist ivuxolimab. Every receptor here comes from an adult with an advanced solid tumor such as melanoma, head and neck, liver or kidney cancer. CDR3s include the opening cysteine and the closing phenylalanine or tryptophan. A D gene is named only where the DNA matches it firmly. Rows give clone size only sometimes, using once, few, many, or a class for an expanded clone.

>-|TRBJ2-1|TRBV5-8|-
CASPGSEGYNEQFF
TGTGCCAGCCCGGGGTCGGAAGGGTACAATGAGCAGTTCTTC
>-|TRBJ1-4|TRBV4-3|-
CASSQEGPGNEKLFF
TGCGCCAGCAGCCAAGAGGGTCCGGGAAATGAAAAACTGTTTTTT
>-|TRBJ2-7|TRBV6-1|-
CASRYHEQYF
TGTGCCAGCAGATACCACGAGCAGTACTTC
>-|TRBJ2-7|TRBV6-6|TRBD1
CASSTITGGWEQYF
TGTGCCAGCAGCACGATCACAGGGGGGTGGGAGCAGTACTTC
>-|TRBJ1-2|TRBV30|-
CAWEGGGGYTF
TGTGCCTGGGAGGGGGGTGGCGGCTACACCTTC
>-|TRBJ1-4|TRBV7-3|-
CASSLAGRGEKLFF
TGTGCCAGCAGCTTAGCTGGGCGTGGTGAAAAACTGTTTTTT
>-|TRBJ2-7|TRBV7-3|TRBD2
CASSLTGGRIDEQYF
TGTGCCAGCAGCTTAACAGGCGGGAGGATCGACGAGCAGTACTTC
>-|TRBJ1-1|TRBV15|-
CATSGTGNTEAFF
TGTGCCACCAGCGGTACAGGGAACACTGAAGCTTTCTTT
>-|TRBJ1-1|TRBV2|-
CASSEGQLGTEAFF
TGTGCCAGCAGTGAAGGACAGCTAGGGACTGAAGCTTTCTTT
>once|TRBJ2-7|TRBV7-9|TRBD2
CASSPWTSGRAYSSYEQYF
TGTGCCAGCAGCCCCTGGACTAGCGGGAGGGCCTACTCTTCCTACGAGCAGTACTTC
>-|TRBJ1-3|TRBV28|-
CASSLQGFSGNTIYF
TGTGCCAGCAGTTTACAGGGATTCTCTGGAAACACCATATATTTT
>once|TRBJ2-7|TRBV9|-
CASSETRTSYEQYF
TGTGCCAGCAGCGAGACTAGGACGTCCTACGAGCAGTACTTC
>-|TRBJ2-1|TRBV7-2|TRBD2
CASSLGIPAGVGNEQFF
TGTGCCAGCAGCTTAGGAATTCCGGCGGGAGTGGGGAATGAGCAGTTCTTC
>-|TRBJ2-1|TRBV5-1|-
CASSPTGTEQFF
TGCGCCAGCAGCCCGACCGGGACTGAGCAGTTCTTC
>-|TRBJ2-3|TRBV27|-
CASSFHSDTQYF
TGTGCCAGCAGTTTTCACTCGGATACGCAGTATTTT
>-|TRBJ1-1|TRBV4-1|-
CASSQVPGENTEAFF
TGCGCCAGCAGCCAAGTACCAGGGGAGAACACTGAAGCTTTCTTT
>once|TRBJ2-7|TRBV11-1|-
CASSLAGRTYEQYF
TGTGCCAGCAGCTTAGCCGGACGGACCTACGAGCAGTACTTC
>once|TRBJ2-7|TRBV6-1|-
CASPRDNLLYEQYF
TGTGCCAGTCCCCGGGACAACCTGTTATACGAGCAGTACTTC
>once|TRBJ2-1|TRBV19|TRBD1
CASSSGGSNEQFF
TGTGCCAGTAGTTCAGGGGGCTCGAATGAGCAGTTCTTC
>-|TRBJ2-5|TRBV7-2|TRBD1
CASSLAGTGYRGTQYF
TGTGCCAGCAGCTTAGCCGGGACAGGTTATCGAGGGACCCAGTACTTC
>-|TRBJ2-5|TRBV11-3|-
CASSFVGSETQYF
TGTGCCAGCAGCTTCGTGGGATCGGAGACCCAGTACTTC
>-|TRBJ2-7|TRBV2|TRBD2
CASNPIAGDGEQYF
TGTGCCAGCAACCCAATAGCGGGGGACGGAGAGCAGTACTTC
>-|TRBJ2-2|TRBV7-9|-
CASSLIGRVMFF
TGTGCCAGCAGCTTAATTGGCAGGGTTATGTTTTTT
>-|TRBJ2-7|TRBV13|-
CASSSSTGASGYEQYF
TGTGCCAGCAGCTCCTCCACCGGAGCGAGCGGCTACGAGCAGTACTTC
>-|TRBJ1-4|TRBV5-5|-
CASRRSEKLFF
TGTGCCAGCAGGAGATCGGAAAAACTGTTTTTT
>-|TRBJ2-1|TRBV11-2|-
CASKEYNEQFF
TGTGCCAGCAAGGAGTACAATGAGCAGTTCTTC
>-|TRBJ2-3|TRBV27|-
CASSLSGGDTQYF
TGTGCCAGCAGTTTATCCGGTGGGGATACGCAGTATTTT
>-|TRBJ1-1|TRBV7-8|-
CASSLELNTEAFF
TGTGCCAGCAGCCTCGAGTTGAACACTGAAGCTTTCTTT
>-|TRBJ2-7|TRBV15|TRBD2
CATSPLREASYEQYF
TGTGCCACCAGCCCCCTCCGGGAGGCCTCCTACGAGCAGTACTTC
>-|TRBJ2-1|TRBV4-2|-
CASSQNYNEQFF
TGTGCCAGCAGCCAGAACTACAATGAGCAGTTCTTC
>-|TRBJ2-7|TRBV23-1|TRBD1
CASSPGTGLFEQYF
TGCGCCAGCAGCCCCGGGACAGGGCTCTTTGAGCAGTACTTC
>-|TRBJ2-1|TRBV21-1|-
CASSNPSTSGRDNEQFF
TGTGCCAGCAGCAACCCTTCGACTAGCGGGAGAGACAATGAGCAGTTCTTC
>-|TRBJ2-1|TRBV19|TRBD2
CASSPGTSGSGSYNEQFF
TGTGCCAGTAGTCCCGGGACTAGCGGGAGTGGGTCCTACAATGAGCAGTTCTTC
>-|TRBJ2-7|TRBV6-5|TRBD2
CASSSGGGRMNNEQYF
TGTGCCAGCAGTTCTGGGGGAGGGCGGATGAACAACGAGCAGTACTTC
>-|TRBJ2-7|TRBV5-6|-
CASSRDSMDSYEQYF
TGTGCCAGCAGCCGAGACAGCATGGACTCCTACGAGCAGTACTTC
>-|TRBJ1-5|TRBV19|TRBD1
CASSTTQEDRFNQPQHF
TGTGCCAGTAGTACTACTCAAGAGGACAGGTTTAATCAGCCCCAGCATTTT
>-|TRBJ1-6|TRBV23-1|-
CATEGGAWASYNSPLHF
TGCGCCACCGAAGGGGGAGCATGGGCCTCCTATAATTCACCCCTCCACTTT
>-|TRBJ2-3|TRBV7-9|-
CASSPPALAPDTQYF
TGTGCCAGCAGCCCCCCTGCCCTGGCACCGGATACGCAGTATTTT
>once|TRBJ1-3|TRBV28|-
CASSLSGVSGNTIYF
TGTGCCAGCAGTTTATCGGGGGTCTCTGGAAACACCATATATTTT
>-|TRBJ2-7|TRBV7-9|-
CASSLLPDEQYF
TGTGCCAGCAGCTTACTACCCGACGAGCAGTACTTC
>-|TRBJ2-1|TRBV11-2|TRBD2
CASSPYSGRALDEQFF
TGTGCCAGCAGCCCCTATAGCGGGAGGGCATTGGATGAGCAGTTCTTC
>-|TRBJ2-5|TRBV7-2|TRBD2
CASSLDLTSGVEETQYF
TGTGCCAGCAGCTTAGACTTGACTAGCGGGGTTGAAGAGACCCAGTACTTC
>-|TRBJ2-7|TRBV2|TRBD1
CASSETSTGVGYEQYF
TGTGCCAGCAGTGAAACCTCGACAGGGGTCGGCTACGAGCAGTACTTC
>-|TRBJ1-5|TRBV27|-
CASSLSPYQPQHF
TGTGCCAGCAGTTTATCTCCTTATCAGCCCCAGCATTTT
>-|TRBJ2-1|TRBV15|TRBD1
CATSIYPPVYSGDRGELNNEQFF
TGTGCCACCAGCATCTACCCCCCGGTCTACAGTGGAGACAGGGGCGAGCTTAATAATGAGCAGTTCTTC
>-|TRBJ1-5|TRBV28|-
CASSLGVGVNQPQHF
TGTGCCAGCAGTTTAGGCGTGGGGGTTAATCAGCCCCAGCATTTT
>medium-sized|TRBJ2-7|TRBV7-9|-
CASSLGTSRRGEQYF
TGTGCCAGCAGCTTAGGTACTAGTCGACGGGGCGAGCAGTACTTC
>-|TRBJ2-1|TRBV6-5|-
CASSYQNNEQFF
TGTGCCAGCAGTTATCAGAACAATGAGCAGTTCTTC